One T cell receptor (beta chain) is described in this entry. What it binds is not known. The source of the sample is a study of response to subunit inactivated influenza vaccine. The CDR3 sequence is 17 residues long. Germline lookup yields CDR1 SNHLY and CDR2 FYNNEI. V dropped 6 bases and J dropped 2; count of bases not matched to a gene: 9. Study outcomes and limitations: New T cells are recruited in small numbers by each seasonal influenza vaccination, according to the authors' suggestion.

One entry per CDR3 protein, called by TCRdb with MiXCR from the RT-PCR reads. The table has approximately 500,000 distinct CDR3 sequences, 10% to 15% seen once. The chain is built from TRBV2 and TRBJ2-3; the match to TRBD1 covers 12 bases. Source: PBMCs from blood, taken about 6 weeks after vaccination. This clonotype was obtained from a man aged 50 or older who received an inactivated influenza vaccine. The DNA for the CDR3 is TGTGCCAGCAGCGATGCGGGACAGGGGGCATTCACAGATACGCAGTATTTT. Amino acids: CASSDAGQGAFTDTQYF. Full variable domain (rest looked up from reference TRBV2 and TRBJ2-3): EPEVTQTPSHQVTQMGQEVILRCVPISNHLYFYWYRQILGQKVEFLVSFYNNEISEKSEIFDDQFSVERPDGSNFTLKIRSTKLEDSAMYFCASSDAGQGAFTDTQYFGPGTRLTVL.